The present T cell receptor beta chain was sequenced within a study of sequential checkpoint blockade in melanoma. The treatment here: randomized to nivolumab then ipilimumab (arm A) or the reverse (arm B). None of the patients previously received DNA-damaging chemotherapy. Repertoires were generated with immunoSEQ multiplex PCR, while TCRdb's copy carries only in-frame clones and drops some. Here the sample spans around 11,000 clones, 60% to 85% being singletons. The starting material was CD8+ T cells sorted from blood (inferred from file names), obtained from a patient given nivolumab and ipilimumab in sequence. The TCR sequence derives from a human donor with melanoma.

Here the CDR3 DNA reads TGTGCCAGCAGTTTATGGGCGGGGAATCGGGCTTTCTTT. Its protein product is CASSLWAGNRAFF. This chain connects TRBV28 to TRBJ1-1, with D unresolved. V lost 0 bases, J lost 11 bases, and 13 bases lay in between. CDR1 is MDHEN, CDR2 SYDVKM, per germline. This CDR3 is 13 amino acids long.